This T cell receptor (beta chain) was observed in a study of T cell repertoires in cytomegalovirus infection. Study-level findings and limits: The response measured ex vivo was dominated by TCR beta clonotypes (HLA-C-restricted and CMV-specific). Carriage of CMV together with the relevant HLA was identifiable through cumulative public TCR beta family frequency.

This clonotype was detected only a few times. Its specificity is not known. Trimming cost V 4 bases and J 5 bases; bases outside gene matches: 13. The CDR3 totals 16 residues. Looked up from germline, CDR1 is SGHRS and CDR2 is YFSETQ. MiXCR, applied by TCRdb to the reads, yields one record per CDR3 protein. The sample contains 150,000 to 200,000 distinct CDR3 sequences, around 14% of which appear only once. This chain joins TRBV5-1 and TRBJ1-1; 8 bases line up with TRBD1. The sequenced sample consisted of PBMCs. The receptor comes from a human donor in good health (CMV status not recorded). Some clones in this sample may be carry-over from other donors' samples. CDR3 sequence (DNA): TGCGCCAGCAGCCTAAACTTCGGACAGGGTGGAACTGAAGCTTTCTTT. Its protein is CASSLNFGQGGTEAFF.